This T cell receptor beta chain derives from a study of blood T cell repertoires in COVID-19. Turning to the study itself: There were acute and convalescent COVID-19 samples, and they came from the United States, Italy and Spain.

Participants came from under 30 US areas, aged about 18 to 95 years. Grouping used clinical history reported by participants in a survey and questionnaire. Data came from immunoSEQ multiplex PCR; TCRdb stores just in-frame clones and leaves some out. Counted here are hundreds of thousands of clones, around 90% occurring once; the ten biggest clones make up about 1.8%. The CDR3 runs 15 residues. Looked up from germline, CDR1 is GTSNPN and CDR2 is SVGIG (reference sequence). V lost 3 bases to trimming and J lost 4 bases; unmatched junction nucleotides: 5. Material: PBMCs or T cells enriched from blood (not recorded which). This chain connects TRBV30 to TRBJ2-1, with 11 bases that match TRBD2. The receptor comes from a young woman with acute COVID-19. CDR3 region: CAWRTIAGGYNEQFF. The CDR3 DNA reads as TGTGCCTGGAGGACCATAGCGGGAGGGTACAATGAGCAGTTCTTC.